The rows below give T cell receptor beta chains drawn from one sample of a study of T-cell reconstitution after alpha-beta-depleted transplantation in children. TCRdb analysed the PCR reads with MiXCR anew, one entry per CDR3 protein. The data contain around 800,000 distinct CDR3 sequences, around 15% of them seen just once; the ten biggest clones take up 5%. The material was PBMCs, mostly from graft donor cells, obtained 360 days after TCRalphabeta/CD19-depleted stem cell transplant. Source of these receptors: a male patient younger than 18 who had a stem cell transplant for acute lymphoblastic leukemia, so the T cells may come from the graft donor. The CDR3 runs from the conserved cysteine through the conserved F or W. The D gene is left open where the match is weak. A row's size may be missing; if present it is once, few, many or a size class.

TRBV12-3/TRBV12-4	NA	TRBJ2-1	NA	CASSPWGLMRGVEQFF	TGTGCCAGCAGTCCGTGGGGGTTAATGCGTGGCGTTGAGCAGTTCTTC
TRBV10-3	many	TRBJ2-7	NA	CAISESGNEQYF	TGTGCCATCAGTGAGTCGGGGAACGAGCAGTACTTC
TRBV12-3/TRBV12-4	few	TRBJ2-1	NA	CASSLPTTGTNEQFF	TGTGCCAGCAGTTTACCTACGACAGGAACCAATGAGCAGTTCTTC
TRBV4-1	few	TRBJ2-7	NA	CASSQDVEEGRVYEQYF	TGCGCCAGCAGCCAAGATGTGGAGGAGGGCCGTGTCTACGAGCAGTACTTC
TRBV20-1	few	TRBJ1-3	NA	CSARSGDGNTIYF	TGCAGTGCTAGGTCCGGGGATGGAAACACCATATATTTT
TRBV9	many	TRBJ2-7	TRBD2	CASSFGTSGRYEQYF	TGTGCCAGCAGCTTCGGGACTAGCGGGAGGTACGAGCAGTACTTC
TRBV6-6	few	TRBJ1-1	NA	CASSYRGKTEAFF	TGTGCCAGCAGTTACAGGGGAAAGACTGAAGCTTTCTTT
TRBV24-1	NA	TRBJ2-7	NA	CATSPYDPKGEQYF	TGTGCCACCAGTCCCTACGACCCCAAGGGCGAGCAGTACTTC
TRBV14	few	TRBJ2-2	TRBD1	CASSPLHTGTGRTGELFF	TGTGCCAGCAGCCCCCTGCACACCGGGACAGGGAGGACCGGGGAGCTGTTTTTT
TRBV5-1	NA	TRBJ2-1	TRBD2	CASSVAGTSYNEQFF	TGCGCCAGCAGCGTAGCGGGGACTTCCTACAATGAGCAGTTCTTC
TRBV7-2	NA	TRBJ2-7	TRBD2	CASSLVWGGLAGAEQYF	TGTGCCAGCAGCTTAGTGTGGGGAGGACTAGCGGGAGCCGAGCAGTACTTC
TRBV29-1	NA	TRBJ1-5	NA	CSVVAGSLGQPQHF	TGCAGCGTTGTAGCAGGGTCGCTTGGCCAGCCCCAGCATTTT
TRBV12-3/TRBV12-4	few	TRBJ1-6	TRBD1	CASSWSGQRSSPLHF	TGTGCCAGCAGTTGGTCGGGACAGCGGAGTTCACCCCTCCACTTT
TRBV29-1	few	TRBJ2-7	NA	CSVTDNSYEQYF	TGCAGCGTTACGGACAACTCCTACGAGCAGTACTTC
TRBV7-9	NA	TRBJ2-7	NA	CASSSPGPYPYEQYF	TGTGCCAGCAGCTCCCCGGGCCCCTATCCCTACGAGCAGTACTTC
TRBV14	few	TRBJ2-7	NA	CASSQDTRAYEQYF	TGTGCCAGCAGCCAAGATACCCGCGCCTACGAGCAGTACTTC
TRBV15	NA	TRBJ2-7	TRBD1	CATSREWAPGQGEEQYF	TGTGCCACCAGCAGAGAGTGGGCCCCGGGACAGGGGGAGGAGCAGTACTTC
TRBV5-6	few	TRBJ1-2	NA	CASSLDRKGYGYTF	TGTGCCAGCAGCTTGGACAGGAAGGGATATGGCTACACCTTC
TRBV23-1	NA	TRBJ2-1	NA	CASSQRGWENNEQFF	TGCGCCAGCAGTCAGCGTGGGTGGGAGAACAATGAGCAGTTCTTC
TRBV7-9	few	TRBJ2-1	NA	CASSPRDFGQGFNEQFF	TGTGCCAGCAGCCCGCGAGATTTTGGGCAGGGGTTCAATGAGCAGTTCTTC
TRBV5-1	NA	TRBJ1-1	NA	CASSPRRGYLGTEAFF	TGCGCCAGCAGTCCCCGACGGGGGTACTTGGGCACTGAAGCTTTCTTT
TRBV11-2	NA	TRBJ2-5	NA	CASSLEPLGLETQYF	TGTGCCAGCAGCTTAGAGCCGCTAGGGTTGGAGACCCAGTACTTC
TRBV5-1	NA	TRBJ2-1	TRBD2	CASSLPKLGLGHSYNEQFF	TGCGCCAGCAGCTTGCCGAAACTCGGACTAGGACACTCCTACAATGAGCAGTTCTTC
TRBV7-8	many	TRBJ2-7	TRBD1	CASSFGQGPSYEQYF	TGTGCCAGCAGCTTTGGACAGGGCCCGTCCTACGAGCAGTACTTC
TRBV27	once	TRBJ1-2	TRBD1	CASSPYSGTGNYGYTF	TGTGCCAGCAGTCCCTATTCCGGGACAGGGAACTATGGCTACACCTTC